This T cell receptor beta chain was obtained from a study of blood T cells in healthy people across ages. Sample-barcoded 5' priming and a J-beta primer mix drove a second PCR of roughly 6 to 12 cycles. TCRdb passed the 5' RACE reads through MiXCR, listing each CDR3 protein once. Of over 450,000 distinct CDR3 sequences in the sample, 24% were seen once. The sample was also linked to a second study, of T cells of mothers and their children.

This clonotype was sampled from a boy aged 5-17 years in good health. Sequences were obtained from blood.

CDR3 protein: CASSRLTVQETQYF. CDR3 nucleotides: TGTGCCAGCAGCCGTCTGACGGTTCAAGAGACCCAGTACTTC. The V call is TRBV3-1, the J call TRBJ2-5; no clear D. Trimming stripped 4 bases from V and 2 bases from J, with 11 bases between. CDR3 length: 14 amino acids. From germline, CDR1 is LGHDT and CDR2 YNNKEL (reference sequence).